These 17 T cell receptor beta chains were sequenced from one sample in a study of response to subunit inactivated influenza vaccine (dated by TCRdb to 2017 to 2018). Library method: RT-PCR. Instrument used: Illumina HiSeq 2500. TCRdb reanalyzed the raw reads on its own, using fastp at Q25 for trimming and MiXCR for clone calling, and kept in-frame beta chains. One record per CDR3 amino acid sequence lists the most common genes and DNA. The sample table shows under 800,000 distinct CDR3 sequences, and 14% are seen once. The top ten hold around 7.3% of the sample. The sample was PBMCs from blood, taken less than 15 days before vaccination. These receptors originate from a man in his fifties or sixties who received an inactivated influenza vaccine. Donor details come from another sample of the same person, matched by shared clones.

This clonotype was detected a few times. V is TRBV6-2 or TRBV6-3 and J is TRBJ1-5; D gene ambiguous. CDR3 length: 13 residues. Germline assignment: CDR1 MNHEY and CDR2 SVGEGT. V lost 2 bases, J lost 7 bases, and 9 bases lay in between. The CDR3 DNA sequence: TGTGCCAGCAGTTACCGGGCTGGGCAGCCCCAGCATTTT. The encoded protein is CASSYRAGQPQHF.

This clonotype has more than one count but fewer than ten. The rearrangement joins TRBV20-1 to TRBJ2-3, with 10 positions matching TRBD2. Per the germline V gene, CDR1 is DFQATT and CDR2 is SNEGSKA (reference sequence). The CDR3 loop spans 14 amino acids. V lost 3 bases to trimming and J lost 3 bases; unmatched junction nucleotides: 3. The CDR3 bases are TGCAGTGCTAGGTCTAGCGGGAGAACAGATACGCAGTATTTT. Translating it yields CSARSSGRTDTQYF.

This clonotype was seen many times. CDR3 amino acids: CASSYREGAEAFF. CDR3 bases: TGTGCCAGCAGTTACAGGGAGGGGGCTGAAGCTTTCTTT. The chain is built from TRBV28 and TRBJ1-1; D possibly corresponds to TRBD1 (6 bases). From germline, CDR1 is MDHEN and CDR2 SYDVKM. The CDR3 loop spans 13 amino acids. Trimming removed 4 bases at V and 6 bases at J, with 12 bases between.

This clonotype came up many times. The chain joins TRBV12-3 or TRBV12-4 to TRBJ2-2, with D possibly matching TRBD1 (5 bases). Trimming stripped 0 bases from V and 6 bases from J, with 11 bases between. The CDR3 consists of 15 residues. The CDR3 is CASSLAPQGAGELFF. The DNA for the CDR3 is TGTGCCAGCAGTTTAGCCCCACAAGGGGCCGGGGAGCTGTTTTTT.

The chain's CDR3 is CASSFAPGPFHNYEQYF. The CDR3 bases are TGTGCCAGCAGTTTCGCGCCTGGCCCATTTCATAACTACGAGCAGTACTTC. The V call is TRBV6-2 or TRBV6-3, the J call TRBJ2-7; no clear D. V was shortened by 4 bases and J by 3 bases, with 22 bases between the two germline ends. CDR3 length: 17 residues. The germline CDR1 and CDR2 sequences are MNHEY and SVGEGT.

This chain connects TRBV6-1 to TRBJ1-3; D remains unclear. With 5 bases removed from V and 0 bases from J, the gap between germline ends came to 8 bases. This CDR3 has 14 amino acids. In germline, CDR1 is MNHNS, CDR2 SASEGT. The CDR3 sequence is CASSTYSSGNTIYF. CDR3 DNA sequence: TGTGCCAGCAGTACATACAGCTCTGGAAACACCATATATTTT.

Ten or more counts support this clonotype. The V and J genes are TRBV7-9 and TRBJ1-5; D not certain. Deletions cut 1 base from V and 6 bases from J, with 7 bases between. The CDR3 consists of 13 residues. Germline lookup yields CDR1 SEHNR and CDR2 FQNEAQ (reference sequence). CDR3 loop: CASSLGGRQPQHF. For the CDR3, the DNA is TGTGCCAGCAGCTTAGGTGGGCGTCAGCCCCAGCATTTT.

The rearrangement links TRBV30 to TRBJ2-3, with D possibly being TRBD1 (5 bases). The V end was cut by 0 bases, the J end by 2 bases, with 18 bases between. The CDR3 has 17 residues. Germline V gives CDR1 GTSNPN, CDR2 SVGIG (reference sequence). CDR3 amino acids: CAWSVNVAGPATDTQYF. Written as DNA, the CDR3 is TGTGCCTGGAGTGTAAATGTGGCAGGGCCAGCCACAGATACGCAGTATTTT. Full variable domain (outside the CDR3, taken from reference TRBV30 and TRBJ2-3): SQTIHQWPATLVQPVGSPLSLECTVEGTSNPNLYWYRQAAGRGLQLLFYSVGIGQISSEVPQNLSASRPQDRQFILSSKKLLLSDSGFYLCAWSVNVAGPATDTQYFGPGTRLTVL.

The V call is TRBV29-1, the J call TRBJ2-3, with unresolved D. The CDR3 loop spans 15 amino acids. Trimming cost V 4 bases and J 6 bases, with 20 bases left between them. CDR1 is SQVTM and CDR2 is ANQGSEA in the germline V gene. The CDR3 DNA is TGCAGCGTTGGTCGGGTAACGCGGACGGTGGATACGCAGTATTTT. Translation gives CSVGRVTRTVDTQYF.

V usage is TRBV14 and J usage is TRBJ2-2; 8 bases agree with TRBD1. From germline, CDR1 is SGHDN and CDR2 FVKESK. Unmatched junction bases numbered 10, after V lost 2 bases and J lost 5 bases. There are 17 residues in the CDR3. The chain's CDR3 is CASSQYVDRGWTGELFF. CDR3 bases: TGTGCCAGCAGCCAATACGTAGACAGGGGATGGACCGGGGAGCTGTTTTTT.

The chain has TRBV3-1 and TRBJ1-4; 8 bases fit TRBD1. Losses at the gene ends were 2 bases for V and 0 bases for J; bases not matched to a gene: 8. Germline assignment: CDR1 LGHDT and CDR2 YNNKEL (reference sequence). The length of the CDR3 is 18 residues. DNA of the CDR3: TGTGCCAGCAGCCAACTCCGGGACAGGAGGGCAACTAATGAAAAACTGTTTTTT. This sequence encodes CASSQLRDRRATNEKLFF.

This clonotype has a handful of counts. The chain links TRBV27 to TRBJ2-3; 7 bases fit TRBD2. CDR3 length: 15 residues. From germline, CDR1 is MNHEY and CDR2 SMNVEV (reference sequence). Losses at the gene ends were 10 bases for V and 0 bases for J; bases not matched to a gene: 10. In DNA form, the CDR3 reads TGTGCCACCTGTCGGGGGGACCTGAGCACAGATACGCAGTATTTT. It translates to CATCRGDLSTDTQYF.

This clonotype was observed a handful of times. The CDR3 sequence: CASRDSFQWEQFF. CDR3 bases: TGTGCCAGCCGAGACAGTTTCCAATGGGAGCAGTTCTTC. The chain uses TRBV27 and TRBJ2-1, with D tentatively TRBD1 (5 bases). Germline CDR1 and CDR2: MNHEY and SMNVEV (reference sequence). Trimming stripped 8 bases from V and 10 bases from J, with 18 bases between. CDR3 length: 13 amino acids.

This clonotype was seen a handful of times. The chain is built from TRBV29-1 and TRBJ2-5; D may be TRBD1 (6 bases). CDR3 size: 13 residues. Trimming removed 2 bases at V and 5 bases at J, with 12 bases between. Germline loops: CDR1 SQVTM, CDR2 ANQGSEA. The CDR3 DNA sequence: TGCAGCGTTGAATCCAGGGGTTGGGAGACCCAGTACTTC. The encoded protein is CSVESRGWETQYF.

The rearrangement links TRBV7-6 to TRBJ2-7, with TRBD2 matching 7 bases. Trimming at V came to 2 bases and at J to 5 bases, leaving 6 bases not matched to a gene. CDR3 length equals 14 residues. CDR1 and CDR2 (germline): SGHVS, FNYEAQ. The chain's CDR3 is CASSLRGAGDEQYF. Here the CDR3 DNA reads TGTGCCAGCAGCTTACGCGGGGCGGGGGACGAGCAGTACTTC.

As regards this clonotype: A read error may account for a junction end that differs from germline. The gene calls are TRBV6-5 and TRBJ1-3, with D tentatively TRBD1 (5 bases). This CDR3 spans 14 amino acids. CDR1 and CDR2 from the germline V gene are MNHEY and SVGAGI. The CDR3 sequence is CTSSYVGPGNTIYF. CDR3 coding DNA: TGTACCAGCAGTTACGTGGGGCCTGGAAACACCATATATTTT.

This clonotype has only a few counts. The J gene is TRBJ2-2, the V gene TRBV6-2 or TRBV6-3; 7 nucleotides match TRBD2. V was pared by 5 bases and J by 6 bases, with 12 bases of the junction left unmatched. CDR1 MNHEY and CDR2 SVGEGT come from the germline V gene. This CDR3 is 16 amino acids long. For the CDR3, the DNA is TGTGCCAGCAGTCCGGGGACTACCTCTTGGGCCGGGGAGCTGTTTTTT. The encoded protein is CASSPGTTSWAGELFF.